These 7 T cell receptor beta chains were all obtained from the same sample, sequenced in a study of read filtering for tumor transcriptome and immune sequencing. The library was built from 400 to 500 ng RNA with molecular barcoded adaptors for alpha/delta and beta/gamma chains. One entry per CDR3 protein, called by TCRdb with MiXCR from the reads. Of roughly 27,000 distinct CDR3 sequences listed, about an eighth were seen once; the top ten hold around 47%. What was sequenced was a population of CD138-negative cells sorted from bone marrow. The receptors come from a donor over 35 with multiple myeloma.

This clonotype was found a few times. A read error is likely, as this CDR3 ends without the conserved phenylalanine or tryptophan. DNA of the CDR3: TGTGCCAGCAGCATTAACAGGGACCAAGAGACCCAGTACCTC. It translates to CASSINRDQETQYL. The chain recombines TRBV7-2 with TRBJ2-5; maybe TRBD1 (6 bases). Germline CDR1 reads SGHTA; CDR2 reads FQGNSA. This CDR3 contains 14 residues. Trimming stripped 5 bases from V and 0 bases from J, with 10 bases between.

This clonotype was observed at least ten times. The genes are TRBV14 and TRBJ1-1, with D possibly TRBD1 on 5 matching bases. Trimming took off 1 base at V and 0 bases at J, with 9 bases between the two ends. CDR1 is SGHDN and CDR2 is FVKESK in the germline V gene. The CDR3 consists of 15 residues. The CDR3 sequence: CASSQVLGVNTEAFF. The CDR3 DNA follows: TGTGCCAGCAGCCAAGTACTAGGGGTGAACACTGAAGCTTTCTTT.

This clonotype is classed as hyperexpanded. This chain connects TRBV5-1 to TRBJ2-3; possible D gene TRBD1, 5 bases. The CDR3 runs to 16 residues. Germline CDR1 and CDR2: SGHRS and YFSETQ. Trimming pared 0 bases from V and 4 bases from J, leaving 15 bases between. The CDR3 is CASSLEQAARADTQYF. For the CDR3, the DNA is TGCGCCAGCAGCTTGGAACAGGCCGCCAGAGCAGATACGCAGTATTTT.

Comment on this clonotype: This could be a read error, since a much larger clone is one nucleotide away. The gene calls are TRBV7-2 and TRBJ2-1; D not resolved. This CDR3 is built from 14 residues. CDR1 SGHTA and CDR2 FQGNSA come from the germline V gene. V lost 8 bases to trimming and J lost 0 bases, with 11 bases between them. CDR3: CASGPQYSYNEQFF. CDR3 sequence (DNA): TGTGCCAGCGGCCCACAATACTCCTACAATGAGCAGTTCTTC.

This clonotype appeared a few times. The V gene is TRBV14, the J gene TRBJ1-1; TRBD1 agrees at 10 bases. There are 15 residues in the CDR3. The junction had 7 bases not matched to a gene; V was cut back by 4 bases and J by 5 bases. CDR1 and CDR2 from the germline V gene are SGHDN and FVKESK. CDR3 bases: TGTGCCAGCAGCCCAGACAGGGGGCAAGGAACTGAAGCTTTCTTT. Translated, it gives CASSPDRGQGTEAFF. Using reference TRBV14 and TRBJ1-1 for the parts outside the CDR3, the full variable domain is EAGVTQFPSHSVIEKGQTVTLRCDPISGHDNLYWYRRVMGKEIKFLLHFVKESKQDESGMPNNRFLAERTGGTYSTLKVQPAELEDSGVYFCASSPDRGQGTEAFFGQGTRLTVV.

CDR3 nucleotides: TGTGCCAGCATCCCGTCCGGGACAACAAAGACCCTCGGCACTGAAGCTTTCTTT. As protein: CASIPSGTTKTLGTEAFF. This chain uses TRBV12-3 or TRBV12-4 with TRBJ1-1; TRBD1 might be the D (6 bases). V lost 7 bases, J lost 4 bases, and 28 bases lay in between. This CDR3 has 18 residues.

This clonotype was detected many times. This sequence joins TRBV7-8 and TRBJ2-7; 9 nucleotides match TRBD2. The CDR3 length is 18 residues. J was trimmed by 2 bases and V by 1 base; bases with no gene match: 12. Per the germline V gene, CDR1 is SGHVS and CDR2 is FQNEAQ. CDR3 DNA: TGTGCCAGCAGCTTAGAGGTTACTGAGCGGGAGGAGACCTACGAGCAGTACTTC. Its translation: CASSLEVTEREETYEQYF.